The 32 T cell receptor beta chains listed next were all sequenced from one sample in a study of T cell responses to AZD1222 COVID-19 vaccine. Libraries were prepared by immunoSEQ multiplex PCR; TCRdb keeps only in-frame clonotypes and omits some of them. The data contain 150,000 or so clones, around 90% of them seen just once; the ten biggest clones take up around 1.8%. The sequencing here drew on peripheral blood, taken on day 0 of AZD1222 vaccination. All receptors derive from an adult in good health.

The chain employs TRBV10-1 and TRBJ1-3; TRBD1 might be the D (6 bases). Looked up from germline, CDR1 is WNHNN and CDR2 is SYGVQD (reference sequence). V gave up 11 bases and J gave up 4 bases, with 21 bases separating them. This CDR3 is built from 15 residues. The CDR3 DNA follows: TGCGCCCCAGCACGAGAAACAGGGCCAGGAAACACCATATATTTT. It encodes CAPARETGPGNTIYF.

This chain links TRBV7-2 with TRBJ2-3, with TRBD2 matching over 14 bases. Unmatched junction bases numbered 8, after V lost 3 bases and J lost 0 bases. Per germline, CDR1 SGHTA and CDR2 FQGNSA. The CDR3 consists of 19 residues. In DNA, the CDR3 is TGTGCCAGCAGCTTCGGACTAGCGGGGGGCGTGATAAGCACAGATACGCAGTATTTT. It encodes CASSFGLAGGVISTDTQYF.

The chain links TRBV7-6 to TRBJ1-4, with D possibly TRBD1 on 5 matching bases. This CDR3 has 15 residues. Trimming took off 4 bases at V and 7 bases at J, with 16 bases between the two ends. CDR1 SGHVS and CDR2 FNYEAQ come from the germline V gene. The CDR3 DNA reads as TGTGCCAGCAGCTCCGCCGGGGCTTACGGTGAAAAACTGTTTTTT. Amino acids: CASSSAGAYGEKLFF.

The V and J genes are TRBV4-2 and TRBJ2-2; the D is unclear. V lost 0 bases and J lost 5, with 10 bases in between. The CDR3 has 15 amino acids. Germline V gene data show CDR1 as LGHNA and CDR2 as YNFKEQ. The CDR3 protein is CASSQDPESTGELFF. The CDR3 nucleotides are TGTGCCAGCAGCCAAGACCCCGAATCAACCGGGGAGCTGTTTTTT.

The gene calls are TRBV6-2 or TRBV6-3 and TRBJ2-1, with D perhaps matching TRBD2 (6 bases). Germline V lookup: CDR1 MNHEY, CDR2 SVGEGT. This CDR3 region has 14 residues. Trimming took off 2 bases at V and 8 bases at J, with 13 bases between the two ends. The CDR3 is CASSYSSGGYEQFF. CDR3 coding DNA: TGTGCCAGCAGTTACAGTAGCGGCGGGTATGAGCAGTTCTTC.

The V call is TRBV7-8, the J call TRBJ1-3, with D perhaps TRBD1 (6 bases). Germline V lookup: CDR1 SGHVS, CDR2 FQNEAQ. V was pared by 3 bases and J by 8 bases, with 14 bases between. This CDR3 spans 14 amino acids. CDR3: CASSLPGQIDTIYF. The DNA for the CDR3 is TGTGCCAGCAGCTTGCCGGGACAAATAGACACCATATATTTT. The variable domain in full, completed from reference TRBV7-8 and TRBJ1-3, reads GAGVSQSPRYKVAKRGQDVALRCDPISGHVSLFWYQQALGQGPEFLTYFQNEAQLDKSGLPSDRFFAERPEGSVSTLKIQRTQQEDSAVYLCASSLPGQIDTIYFGEGSWLTVV.

The chain couples TRBV30 to TRBJ2-1; D call uncertain. V dropped 2 bases and J dropped 2 bases, with 7 bases sitting between them. The CDR3 loop spans 13 amino acids. Germline CDR1 GTSNPN, CDR2 SVGIG (reference sequence). The CDR3 loop is CAWSRSTYNEQFF. The DNA of the CDR3 is TGTGCCTGGAGTCGTTCGACCTACAATGAGCAGTTCTTC.

The chain links TRBV19 to TRBJ1-5, with 7 nucleotides matching TRBD1. The trim removed 3 bases at V and 0 bases at J, leaving 5 bases unmatched. CDR1 is LNHDA, CDR2 SQIVND, per germline (reference sequence). The CDR3 runs to 16 residues. CDR3 DNA sequence: TGTGCCAGTAGTATCCTCCAGGGGGTTAGCAATCAGCCCCAGCATTTT. Translating gives CASSILQGVSNQPQHF.

The chain carries TRBV19 and TRBJ2-7; 7 bases match TRBD1. CDR3 length equals 15 residues. V was pared by 5 bases and J by 3 bases, with 10 bases of the junction left unmatched. The germline V gene encodes CDR1 LNHDA and CDR2 SQIVND (reference sequence). For the CDR3, the DNA is TGTGCCAGTAGTGTTCGAAGAGACAGGGACTACGAGCAGTACTTC. Protein sequence: CASSVRRDRDYEQYF. Full variable domain (outside the CDR3, taken from reference TRBV19 and TRBJ2-7): DGGITQSPKYLFRKEGQNVTLSCEQNLNHDAMYWYRQDPGQGLRLIYYSQIVNDFQKGDIAEGYSVSREKKESFPLTVTSAQKNPTAFYLCASSVRRDRDYEQYFGPGTRLTVT.

The chain recombines TRBV3-1 (or the pseudogene TRBV3-2) with TRBJ2-7; 9 bases match TRBD2. CDR1 is LGHDT, CDR2 YNNKEL, per germline (reference sequence). This CDR3 has 15 amino acids. Unmatched junction bases numbered 8, after V lost 7 bases and J lost 1 base. The CDR3 DNA sequence: TGTGCCAGCACTCCTCAACTAGCGGGTTCCTACGAGCAGTACTTC. This encodes CASTPQLAGSYEQYF.

This clone is a singleton in its sample. The chain uses TRBV6-6 and TRBJ1-1; D gene ambiguous. This CDR3 contains 13 residues. Trimming took 4 bases from V and 3 from J, leaving 9 bases between them. CDR1 is MNHNY, CDR2 SVGAGI, per germline (reference sequence). The CDR3 nucleotides are TGTGCCAGCAGTTCACGGTGGGACACTGAAGCTTTCTTT. Its protein is CASSSRWDTEAFF.

This sequence joins TRBV10-2 and TRBJ2-7; possibly TRBD2 for D (7 bases). Germline V gene lookup returns CDR1 WSHSY and CDR2 SAAADI. Trimming left V 4 bases short and J 3 bases short, with 13 bases between. The length of the CDR3 is 14 residues. The CDR3 nucleotides are TGCGCCAGCAGTGTAGGGGGGGCGAACTACGAGCAGTACTTC. Amino acids: CASSVGGANYEQYF.

This chain connects TRBV30 to TRBJ1-6; possibly TRBD1 for D (6 bases). CDR1 is GTSNPN and CDR2 is SVGIG in the germline V gene (reference sequence). Trimming cost V 0 bases and J 9 bases, with 12 bases left between them. The CDR3 contains 14 residues. The CDR3 nucleotides read TGTGCCTGGAGTGTCTCAGGGGTTTCTTCACCCCTCCACTTT. It codes for CAWSVSGVSSPLHF.

V and J are TRBV5-1 and TRBJ1-4; possible D gene TRBD1, 5 bases. Germline V lookup: CDR1 SGHRS, CDR2 YFSETQ. V was clipped by 2 bases and J by 4 bases, with 9 bases between them. The CDR3 extends over 14 amino acids. The CDR3: CASSLRGNNEKLFF. In nucleotides, the CDR3 is TGCGCCAGCAGCTTACGGGGGAATAATGAAAAACTGTTTTTT.

The V and J genes are TRBV7-2 and TRBJ1-5; no reliable D call. Trimming stripped 1 base from V and 11 bases from J, with 15 bases between. CDR1 is SGHTA, CDR2 FQGNSA, per germline. This CDR3 is built from 14 residues. CDR3 sequence: CASSLELLVPTQHF. CDR3 DNA: TGTGCCAGCAGCTTAGAACTCTTAGTTCCGACCCAGCATTTT.

The CDR3 sequence: CATSDNKGGGEQFF. The CDR3 bases are TGTGCCACCAGTGATAACAAAGGCGGGGGTGAGCAGTTCTTC. The rearrangement uses TRBV24-1 and TRBJ2-1, with 7 bases matching TRBD2. In germline, CDR1 is KGHDR, CDR2 SFDVKD. The CDR3 sequence is 14 residues long. V gave up 3 bases and J gave up 9 bases; unmatched junction bases: 7.

J is TRBJ2-1 and V is TRBV11-1, with TRBD2 matching over 10 bases. This CDR3 contains 15 residues. V dropped 3 bases and J dropped 7; count of bases not matched to a gene: 6. The V gene's germline CDR1 is SGHAT and CDR2 FQDESV (reference sequence). CDR3 loop: CASSFLLAGMNEQFF. CDR3 DNA: TGTGCCAGCAGCTTTCTACTAGCGGGGATGAATGAGCAGTTCTTC.

V gene TRBV6-6 combines with J gene TRBJ1-5; D remains unclear. The V end was cut by 6 bases, the J end by 7 bases, with 13 bases between. The CDR3 totals 13 residues. Germline V lookup: CDR1 MNHNY, CDR2 SVGAGI (reference sequence). The chain's CDR3 is CASSQTQTQPQHF. As DNA, the CDR3 is TGTGCCAGCAGCCAGACGCAGACCCAGCCCCAGCATTTT.

This clone showed up just once. This chain connects TRBV19 to TRBJ1-2; D is perhaps TRBD1 (5 bases). This CDR3 spans 15 amino acids. V lost 5 bases and J 4 bases, leaving 17 bases between the germline ends. Germline V gene lookup returns CDR1 LNHDA and CDR2 SQIVND (reference sequence). The CDR3 coding sequence is TGTGCCAGTAGTTTGGGGCTGAATGTCGTCTATGGCTACACCTTC. It encodes CASSLGLNVVYGYTF.

V usage is TRBV28 and J usage is TRBJ1-2, with 12 bases matching TRBD1. Germline CDR1 MDHEN, CDR2 SYDVKM. The junction had 16 bases not matched to a gene; V was cut back by 7 bases and J by 4 bases. The CDR3 has 18 residues. This CDR3 is CASTPSGTGGDIFYGYTF. For the CDR3, the DNA is TGTGCCAGCACCCCGAGTGGGACAGGGGGCGATATATTCTATGGCTACACCTTC.

The chain joins TRBV4-1 to TRBJ2-1; a possible D gene is TRBD1 (5 bases). The CDR3 extends over 14 amino acids. Germline CDR1 is MGHRA and CDR2 is YSYEKL. Trimming cost V 4 bases and J 6 bases, with 13 bases left between them. The CDR3 here is CASSPLQVSNEQFF. The CDR3 DNA reads TGCGCCAGCAGCCCATTACAGGTATCCAATGAGCAGTTCTTC.

This clone has only a few counts. The chain's CDR3 is CASSLVQGANEQYF. The CDR3 bases are TGTGCCAGCAGCTTAGTACAGGGGGCCAATGAGCAGTACTTC. The gene calls are TRBV7-2 and TRBJ2-7; 9 nucleotides align to TRBD1. Losses at the gene ends were 1 base for V and 7 bases for J; bases not matched to a gene: 5. CDR3 size: 14 residues. In germline, CDR1 is SGHTA, CDR2 FQGNSA.

The chain recombines TRBV28 with TRBJ1-6; a weak D match, TRBD1 (6 bases). Per germline, CDR1 MDHEN and CDR2 SYDVKM. The CDR3 has 17 residues. V dropped 5 bases and J dropped 2 bases, with 16 bases sitting between them. CDR3 residues: CASSTNRVGTYNSPLHF. For the CDR3, the DNA is TGTGCCAGCAGTACCAACAGGGTTGGAACCTATAATTCACCCCTCCACTTT.

The V gene is TRBV6-2 or TRBV6-3, the J gene TRBJ2-7; maybe TRBD1 (5 bases). The germline V gene encodes CDR1 MNHEY and CDR2 SVGEGT. This CDR3 spans 13 amino acids. The V gene lost 2 bases and the J gene lost 6 bases, with 11 bases spanning the gap. In DNA form, the CDR3 reads TGTGCCAGCAGTTACCCCAGCACAGGCGAGCAGTACTTC. Protein sequence: CASSYPSTGEQYF.

This rearrangement joins TRBV7-2 to TRBJ2-7; 10 nucleotides agree with TRBD2. The J segment lost 5 bases and the V segment lost 4 bases, leaving 11 bases of the junction unmatched. CDR1 is SGHTA and CDR2 is FQGNSA in the germline V gene. The CDR3 spans 16 residues. The CDR3 reads CASSSSGGLASHEQYF. The CDR3 DNA sequence: TGTGCCAGCAGCTCCTCAGGGGGACTAGCGTCCCACGAGCAGTACTTC.

This rearrangement joins TRBV28 to TRBJ1-5; TRBD1 agrees at 10 bases. Unmatched junction bases numbered 7, after V lost 8 bases and J lost 0 bases. Looked up from germline, CDR1 is MDHEN and CDR2 is SYDVKM. This CDR3 is 16 amino acids long. This chain's CDR3 is CASWDRGFYSNQPQHF. In nucleotides, the CDR3 is TGTGCCAGCTGGGACAGGGGATTTTATAGCAATCAGCCCCAGCATTTT.

Of note for this clone: Additional DNA sequences in this sample encode the identical CDR3. V usage is TRBV28 and J usage is TRBJ1-2; the D gene is possibly TRBD1 (6 bases). Deletions cut 6 bases from V and 5 bases from J, with 13 bases between. Germline CDR1 and CDR2: MDHEN and SYDVKM. The CDR3 spans 13 residues. The CDR3 DNA reads as TGTGCCAGCAGGTCGGACAGCTCTTATGGCTACACCTTC. Protein product: CASRSDSSYGYTF.

The chain recombines TRBV30 with TRBJ1-2, with a possible D match to TRBD1 (5 bases). This CDR3 is 14 amino acids long. The germline CDR1 and CDR2 sequences are GTSNPN and SVGIG (reference sequence). Trimming left V 3 bases short and J 7 bases short, with 18 bases between. CDR3 bases: TGTGCCTGGAGGGGACCCCGGACGGTGGGTGGCTACACCTTC. This gives the protein CAWRGPRTVGGYTF.

The chain is built from TRBV28 and TRBJ2-6; 7 nucleotides agree with TRBD1. Per germline, CDR1 MDHEN and CDR2 SYDVKM. The CDR3 loop spans 18 amino acids. Unmatched junction bases numbered 8, after V lost 3 bases and J lost 0 bases. The CDR3 nucleotides are TGTGCCAGCAGTTTCCGACAGGGTCGAGGCTCTGGGGCCAACGTCCTGACTTTC. Encoded protein: CASSFRQGRGSGANVLTF.

The V gene is TRBV5-5, the J gene TRBJ2-7; 9 nucleotides line up with TRBD1. V shed 2 bases and J 5 bases; nucleotides not matched to a gene: 8. Per the germline V gene, CDR1 is SGHKS and CDR2 is YYEKEE (reference sequence). The CDR3 loop spans 15 amino acids. Here the CDR3 reads CASSFLGQGLDEQYF. The CDR3, as DNA: TGTGCCAGCAGCTTCTTAGGACAGGGGTTGGACGAGCAGTACTTC. The full variable domain, rest sourced from reference TRBV5-5 and TRBJ2-7, is DAGVTQSPTHLIKTRGQQVTLRCSPISGHKSVSWYQQVLGQGPQFIFQYYEKEERGRGNFPDRFSARQFPNYSSELNVNALLLGDSALYLCASSFLGQGLDEQYFGPGTRLTVT.

V is TRBV27 and J is TRBJ2-2; D remains unclear. V lost 3 bases and J lost 2, with 7 bases in between. In germline, CDR1 is MNHEY, CDR2 SMNVEV (reference sequence). The CDR3 sequence is 14 residues long. The CDR3 sequence is CASSFEHNTGELFF. In nucleotides, the CDR3 is TGTGCCAGCAGTTTCGAGCATAACACCGGGGAGCTGTTTTTT.

The chain uses TRBV5-6 and TRBJ1-2; TRBD1 is a possible D gene (6 bases). The CDR3 is made up of 14 amino acids. V lost 4 bases and J lost 3, with 13 bases in between. Germline lookup yields CDR1 SGHDT and CDR2 YYEEEE. CDR3 DNA: TGTGCCAGCAGCCCCAGGGGCCGGGACTATGGCTACACCTTC. This encodes CASSPRGRDYGYTF.